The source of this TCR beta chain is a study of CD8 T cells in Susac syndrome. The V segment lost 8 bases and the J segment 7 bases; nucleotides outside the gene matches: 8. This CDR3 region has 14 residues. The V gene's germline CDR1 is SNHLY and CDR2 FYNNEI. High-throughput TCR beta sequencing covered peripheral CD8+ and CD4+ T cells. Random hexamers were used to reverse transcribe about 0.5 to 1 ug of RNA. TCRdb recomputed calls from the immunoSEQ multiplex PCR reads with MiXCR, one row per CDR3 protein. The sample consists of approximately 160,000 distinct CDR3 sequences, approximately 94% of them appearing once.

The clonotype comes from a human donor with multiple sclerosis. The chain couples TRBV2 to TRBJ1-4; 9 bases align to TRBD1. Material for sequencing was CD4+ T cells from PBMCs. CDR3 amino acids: CASATRTGAEKLFF. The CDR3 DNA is TGTGCCAGCGCGACCAGGACAGGGGCTGAAAAACTGTTTTTT. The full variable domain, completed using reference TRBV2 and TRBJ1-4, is EPEVTQTPSHQVTQMGQEVILRCVPISNHLYFYWYRQILGQKVEFLVSFYNNEISEKSEIFDDQFSVERPDGSNFTLKIRSTKLEDSAMYFCASATRTGAEKLFFGSGTQLSVL.